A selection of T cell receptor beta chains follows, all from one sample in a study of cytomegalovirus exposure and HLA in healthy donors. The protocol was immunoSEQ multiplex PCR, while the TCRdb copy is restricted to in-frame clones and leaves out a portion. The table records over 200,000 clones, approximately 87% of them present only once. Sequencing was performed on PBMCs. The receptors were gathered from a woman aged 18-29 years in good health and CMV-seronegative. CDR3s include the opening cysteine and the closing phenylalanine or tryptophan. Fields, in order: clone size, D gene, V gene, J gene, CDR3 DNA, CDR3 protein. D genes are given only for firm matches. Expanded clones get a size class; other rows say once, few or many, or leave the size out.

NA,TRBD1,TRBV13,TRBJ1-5,TGTGCCAGCAGCTTAGGGACAGGGATGGGTCAGCCCCAGCATTTT,CASSLGTGMGQPQHF
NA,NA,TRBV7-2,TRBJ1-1,TGTGCCAGCAGCTTAGCGGGTCCCAAGAACACTGAAGCTTTCTTT,CASSLAGPKNTEAFF
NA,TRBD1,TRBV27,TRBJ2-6,TGTGCCAGCAGTTTCTACGCCGTCCGACAGGGGACCGGGGCCAACGTCCTGACTTTC,CASSFYAVRQGTGANVLTF
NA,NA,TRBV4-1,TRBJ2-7,TGCGCCAGCAGCCACCTAACAGAGAAGTACGAGCAGTACTTC,CASSHLTEKYEQYF
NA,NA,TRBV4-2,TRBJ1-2,TGTGCCAGCAGCCAAGGTTCAGCTAACTATGGCTACACCTTC,CASSQGSANYGYTF
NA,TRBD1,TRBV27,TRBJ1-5,TGTGCCAGCTTACCCTTGTCAGGAGGGGGCACTTATAGCAATCAGCCCCAGCATTTT,CASLPLSGGGTYSNQPQHF
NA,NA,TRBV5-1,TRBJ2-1,TGCGCCAGCAGGCGGGATGTAGCGGCCTCCTACAATGAGCAGTTCTTC,CASRRDVAASYNEQFF
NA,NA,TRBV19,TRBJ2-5,TGTGCCAGTAGTATCGAAGAGACCCAGTACTTC,CASSIEETQYF
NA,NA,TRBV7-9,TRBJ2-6,TGTGCCAGCAGCGTTGGACGGCTCGGGGCCGGGGCCAACGTCCTGACTTTC,CASSVGRLGAGANVLTF
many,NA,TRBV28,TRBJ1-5,TGTGCCAGCAGTTTCGAGGGTAGCAATCAGCCCCAGCATTTT,CASSFEGSNQPQHF
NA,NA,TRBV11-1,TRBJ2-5,TGTGCCAGCAGCTTTGCCCAAGAGACCCAGTACTTC,CASSFAQETQYF
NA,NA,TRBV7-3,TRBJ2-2,TGTGCCAGCAGTTCCGACACCGGGGAGCTGTTTTTT,CASSSDTGELFF
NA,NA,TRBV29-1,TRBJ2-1,TGCAGCGTGGGACGTTACAATGAGCAGTTCTTC,CSVGRYNEQFF
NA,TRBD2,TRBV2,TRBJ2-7,TGTGCCAGCAGCGGAGCGGGAGTGAAGTCCTACGAGCAGTACTTC,CASSGAGVKSYEQYF
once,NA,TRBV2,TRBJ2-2,TGTGCCGGCGACAGGAGGAACACCGGGGAGCTGTTTTTT,CAGDRRNTGELFF
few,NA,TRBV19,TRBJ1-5,TGTGCCAGTAGTATAGTGTATAGCAATCAGCCCCAGCATTTT,CASSIVYSNQPQHF
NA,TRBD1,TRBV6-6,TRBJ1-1,TGTGCCAGCCTCCGAGGACAGGCTGTTAAAAACACTGAAGCTTTCTTT,CASLRGQAVKNTEAFF
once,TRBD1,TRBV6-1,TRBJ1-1,TGTGCCAGCAGTTGGGGACAGCTGAACACTGAAGCTTTCTTT,CASSWGQLNTEAFF
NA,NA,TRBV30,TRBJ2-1,TGTGCCTGGAGTGTACGGCAGGGATACAATGAGCAGTTCTTC,CAWSVRQGYNEQFF
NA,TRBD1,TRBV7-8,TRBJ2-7,TGTGCCAGCAGCTGGGACAGGGGGCGTAGCTACGAGCAGTACTTC,CASSWDRGRSYEQYF
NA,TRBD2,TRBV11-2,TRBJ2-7,TGTGCCAGCAGTCTAGGGGAGACTAGCGGGATGACGGGCGAGCAGTACTTC,CASSLGETSGMTGEQYF
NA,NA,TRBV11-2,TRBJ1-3,TGTGCCAGCAGCCGGGACGGGTCTGGAAACACCATATATTTT,CASSRDGSGNTIYF
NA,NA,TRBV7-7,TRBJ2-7,TGTGCCAGCAGCCTAGGTGGGGGCCGGTCCTACGAGCAGTACTTC,CASSLGGGRSYEQYF
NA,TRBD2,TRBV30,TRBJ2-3,TGTGCCTGGCGTCTAGCGGGAGCTGAGGATACGCAGTATTTT,CAWRLAGAEDTQYF
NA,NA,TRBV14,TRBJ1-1,TGTGCCAGCAGCCAAGCGTGGGGGGTCATGAACACTGAAGCTTTCTTT,CASSQAWGVMNTEAFF
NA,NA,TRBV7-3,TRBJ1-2,TGTGCCAGCAGCCCCGGACAGATCTATGGCTACACCTTC,CASSPGQIYGYTF
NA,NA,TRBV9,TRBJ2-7,TGTGCCAGCAGCGCTGGGACGGAGACCTACGAGCAGTACTTC,CASSAGTETYEQYF
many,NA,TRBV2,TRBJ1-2,TGTGCCAGCATCTTGTCCCCGGGGGATGGCTACACCTTC,CASILSPGDGYTF
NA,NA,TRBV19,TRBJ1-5,TGTGCCAGTCGTATGTCGGGGTTGAGCAATCAGCCCCAGCATTTT,CASRMSGLSNQPQHF
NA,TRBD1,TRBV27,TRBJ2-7,TGTGCCAGCAGTACCCGGACAGGGGGGATCTACGAGCAGTACTTC,CASSTRTGGIYEQYF
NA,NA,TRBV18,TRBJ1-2,TGTGCCAGCTCACCACAGGACGGTCTCGGCTACACCTTC,CASSPQDGLGYTF
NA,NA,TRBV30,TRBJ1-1,TGTGCCTGGACCGTTGGGGGGGTGGACACTGAAGCTTTCTTT,CAWTVGGVDTEAFF
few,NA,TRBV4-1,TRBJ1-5,TGCGCCAGCAGCCAAGATAGGGGAGACAATCAGCCCCAGCATTTT,CASSQDRGDNQPQHF
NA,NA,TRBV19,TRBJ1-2,TGTGCCAGTAGTTGGAATCGGAATGGCTACACCTTC,CASSWNRNGYTF
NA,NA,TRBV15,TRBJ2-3,TGTGCCACCAGCAGAGATCCCTCGGCTTCTTCTAGCACAGATACGCAGTATTTT,CATSRDPSASSSTDTQYF
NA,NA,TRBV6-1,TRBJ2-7,TGTGCCAGCAGTACGGAGACCGATTACGAGCAGTACTTC,CASSTETDYEQYF
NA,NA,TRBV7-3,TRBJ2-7,TGTGCCAGCAGCCGCCAGGGGATTGACGAGCAGTACTTC,CASSRQGIDEQYF
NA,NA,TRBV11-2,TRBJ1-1,TGTGCCAGCAGCTTAGTTCCCCGGCAGAACACTGAAGCTTTCTTT,CASSLVPRQNTEAFF
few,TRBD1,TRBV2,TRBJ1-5,TGTGCCAGCAGTGAAGCAACAGGGGGCAATCAGCCCCAGCATTTT,CASSEATGGNQPQHF
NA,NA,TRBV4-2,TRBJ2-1,TGTGCCAGCAGCCAAGGGAATGAGCAGTTCTTC,CASSQGNEQFF
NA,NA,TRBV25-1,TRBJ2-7,TGTGCCAGCAGTGAATTCGAGAGCCCCTACGAGCAGTACTTC,CASSEFESPYEQYF
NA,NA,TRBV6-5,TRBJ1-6,TGTGCCAGCACCCGGACATACAATTCACCCCTCCACTTT,CASTRTYNSPLHF